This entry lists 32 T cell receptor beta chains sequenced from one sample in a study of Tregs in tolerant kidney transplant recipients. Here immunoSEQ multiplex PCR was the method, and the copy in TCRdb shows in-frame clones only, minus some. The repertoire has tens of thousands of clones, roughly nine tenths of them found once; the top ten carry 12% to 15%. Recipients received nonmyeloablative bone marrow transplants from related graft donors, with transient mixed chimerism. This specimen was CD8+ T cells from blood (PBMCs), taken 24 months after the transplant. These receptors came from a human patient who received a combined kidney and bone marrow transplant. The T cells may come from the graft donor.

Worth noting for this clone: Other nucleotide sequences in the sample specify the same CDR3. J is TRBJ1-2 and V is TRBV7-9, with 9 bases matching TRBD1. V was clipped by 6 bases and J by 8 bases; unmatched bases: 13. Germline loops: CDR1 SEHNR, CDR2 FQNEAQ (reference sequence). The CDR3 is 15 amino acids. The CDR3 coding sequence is TGTGCCAGCAGACAACAGGGACAGGGCCTTCTGGGCTACACCTTC. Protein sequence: CASRQQGQGLLGYTF.

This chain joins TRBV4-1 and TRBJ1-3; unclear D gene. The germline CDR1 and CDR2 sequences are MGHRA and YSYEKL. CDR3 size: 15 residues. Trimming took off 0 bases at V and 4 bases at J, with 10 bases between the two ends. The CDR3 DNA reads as TGCGCCAGCAGCCAAGATTCCCGGTTCGGAAACACCATATATTTT. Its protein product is CASSQDSRFGNTIYF.

The CDR3 DNA follows: TGTGCCAGCAGCGTAGGGGAGGGACTAGCGGACAATGAGCAGTTCTTC. Its protein is CASSVGEGLADNEQFF. The rearrangement joins TRBV9 to TRBJ2-1; 11 positions match TRBD2. The V gene end was trimmed by 0 bases and the J gene end by 5 bases; junction bases not matched to a gene: 4. Germline CDR1 is SGDLS and CDR2 is YYNGEE. This CDR3 spans 16 amino acids. Full variable domain (missing parts from reference TRBV9 and TRBJ2-1): DSGVTQTPKHLITATGQRVTLRCSPRSGDLSVYWYQQSLDQGLQFLIQYYNGEERAKGNILERFSAQQFPDLHSELNLSSLELGDSALYFCASSVGEGLADNEQFFGPGTRLTVL.

In nucleotides, the CDR3 is TGTGCCATCAGCGGTGGGGGGTCAACGGGGTACGAGCAGTACTTC. It specifies CAISGGGSTGYEQYF. The chain links TRBV10-3 to TRBJ2-7; maybe TRBD2 (6 bases). CDR1 and CDR2 from the germline V gene are ENHRY and SYGVKD. V was shortened by 6 bases and J by 4 bases, with 19 bases between the two germline ends. This CDR3 region has 15 residues.

For the CDR3, the DNA is TGTGCCAGCTCACGCCCGGTCGACGGAGGGAGCGACGAGCAGTACTTC. Amino acids: CASSRPVDGGSDEQYF. The chain has TRBV18 and TRBJ2-7; D may be TRBD2 (6 bases). The CDR3 runs to 16 residues. From germline, CDR1 is KGHSH and CDR2 LQKENI. Trimming removed 4 bases from V and 5 bases from J, with 21 bases in between.

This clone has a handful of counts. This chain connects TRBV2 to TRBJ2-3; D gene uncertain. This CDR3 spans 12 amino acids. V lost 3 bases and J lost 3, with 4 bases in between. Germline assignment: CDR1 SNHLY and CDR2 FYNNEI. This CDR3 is CASSDRTDTQYF. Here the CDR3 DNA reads TGTGCCAGCAGTGATAGAACAGATACGCAGTATTTT.

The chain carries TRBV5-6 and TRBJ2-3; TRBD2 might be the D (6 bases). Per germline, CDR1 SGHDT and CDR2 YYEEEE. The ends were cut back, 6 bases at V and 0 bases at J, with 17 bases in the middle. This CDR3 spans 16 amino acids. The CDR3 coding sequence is TGTGCCAGCAAGTATCACGGGAGCGGGAGCACAGATACGCAGTATTTT. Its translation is CASKYHGSGSTDTQYF.

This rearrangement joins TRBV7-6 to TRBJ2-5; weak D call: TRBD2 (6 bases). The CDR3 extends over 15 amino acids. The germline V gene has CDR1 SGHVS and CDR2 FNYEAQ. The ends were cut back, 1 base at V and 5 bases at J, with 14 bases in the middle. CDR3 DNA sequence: TGTGCCAGCAGCTTAGATAATGGGGGGTATGAGACCCAGTACTTC. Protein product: CASSLDNGGYETQYF.

CDR3: CASSVAVRGGGFAGELFF. CDR3 DNA sequence: TGTGCCAGCAGCGTAGCGGTGCGGGGGGGCGGTTTTGCCGGGGAGCTGTTTTTT. The chain carries TRBV9 and TRBJ2-2; TRBD2 aligns across 9 bases. With V trimmed by 0 bases and J by 6 bases, 12 bases remained unmatched. The CDR3 is made up of 18 amino acids. Germline loops: CDR1 SGDLS, CDR2 YYNGEE. Combining the CDR3 with reference TRBV9 and TRBJ2-2 gives the whole variable domain DSGVTQTPKHLITATGQRVTLRCSPRSGDLSVYWYQQSLDQGLQFLIQYYNGEERAKGNILERFSAQQFPDLHSELNLSSLELGDSALYFCASSVAVRGGGFAGELFFGEGSRLTVL.

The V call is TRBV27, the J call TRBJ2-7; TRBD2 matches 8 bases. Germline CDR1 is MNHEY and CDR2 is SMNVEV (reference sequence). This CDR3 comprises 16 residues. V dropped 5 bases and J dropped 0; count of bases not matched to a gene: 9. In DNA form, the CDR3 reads TGTGCCAGCAGTCCGTCAGCGGGGGCAAGCTCCTACGAGCAGTACTTC. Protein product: CASSPSAGASSYEQYF.

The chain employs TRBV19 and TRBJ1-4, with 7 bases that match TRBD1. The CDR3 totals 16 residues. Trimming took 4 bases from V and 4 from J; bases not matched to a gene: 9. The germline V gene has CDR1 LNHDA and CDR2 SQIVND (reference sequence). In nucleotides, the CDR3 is TGTGCCAGTAGTACCCGACAGGGACCGGTTAATGAAAAACTGTTTTTT. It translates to CASSTRQGPVNEKLFF.

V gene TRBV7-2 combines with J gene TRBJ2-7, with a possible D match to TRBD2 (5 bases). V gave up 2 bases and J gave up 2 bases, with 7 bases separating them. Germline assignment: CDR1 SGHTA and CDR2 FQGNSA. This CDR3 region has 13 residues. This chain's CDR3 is CASSLTGTYEQYF. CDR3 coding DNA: TGTGCCAGCAGCTTAACCGGGACCTACGAGCAGTACTTC. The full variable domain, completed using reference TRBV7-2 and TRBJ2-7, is GAGVSQSPSNKVTEKGKDVELRCDPISGHTALYWYRQSLGQGLEFLIYFQGNSAPDKSGLPSDRFSAERTGGSVSTLTIQRTQQEDSAVYLCASSLTGTYEQYFGPGTRLTVT.

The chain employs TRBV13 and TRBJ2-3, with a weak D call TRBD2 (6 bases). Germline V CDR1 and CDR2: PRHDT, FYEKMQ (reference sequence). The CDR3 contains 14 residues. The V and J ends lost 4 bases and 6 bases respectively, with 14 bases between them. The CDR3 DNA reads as TGTGCCAGCAGCTGGGGCGGGGCCCCCGATACGCAGTATTTT. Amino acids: CASSWGGAPDTQYF.

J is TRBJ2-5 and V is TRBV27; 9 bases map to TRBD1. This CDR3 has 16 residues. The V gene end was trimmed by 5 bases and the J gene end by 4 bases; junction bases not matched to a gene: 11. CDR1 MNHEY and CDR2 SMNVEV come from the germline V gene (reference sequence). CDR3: CASSTRQGGQAETQYF. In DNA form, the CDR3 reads TGTGCCAGCAGTACACGACAGGGGGGACAGGCAGAGACCCAGTACTTC.

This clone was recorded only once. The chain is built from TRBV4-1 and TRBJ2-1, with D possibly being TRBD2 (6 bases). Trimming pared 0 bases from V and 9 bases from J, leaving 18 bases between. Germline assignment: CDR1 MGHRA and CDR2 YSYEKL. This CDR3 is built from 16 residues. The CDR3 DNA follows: TGCGCCAGCAGCCAAGAATTCCCCCTCGGAGGGAGTGAGCAGTTCTTC. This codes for CASSQEFPLGGSEQFF.

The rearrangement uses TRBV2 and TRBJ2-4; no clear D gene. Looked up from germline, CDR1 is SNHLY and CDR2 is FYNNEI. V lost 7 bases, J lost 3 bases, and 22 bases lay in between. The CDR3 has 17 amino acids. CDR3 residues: CASNTAGRVTDKNIQYF. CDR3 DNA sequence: TGTGCCAGCAATACGGCCGGCCGGGTGACGGACAAAAACATTCAGTACTTC.

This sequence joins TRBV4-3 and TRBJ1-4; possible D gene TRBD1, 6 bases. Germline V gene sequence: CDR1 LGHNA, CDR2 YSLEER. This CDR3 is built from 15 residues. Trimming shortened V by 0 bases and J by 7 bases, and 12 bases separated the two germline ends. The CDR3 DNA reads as TGCGCCAGCAGCCAAGATGTGAGGGGGGGTGAAAAACTGTTTTTT. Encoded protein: CASSQDVRGGEKLFF.

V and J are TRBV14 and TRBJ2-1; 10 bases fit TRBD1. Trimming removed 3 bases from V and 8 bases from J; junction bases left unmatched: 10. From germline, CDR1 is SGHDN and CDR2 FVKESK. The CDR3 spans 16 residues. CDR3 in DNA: TGTGCCAGCAGCCAGCGGCCGGGACAGGGGATGTATGAGCAGTTCTTC. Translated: CASSQRPGQGMYEQFF. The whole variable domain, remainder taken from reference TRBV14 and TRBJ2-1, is EAGVTQFPSHSVIEKGQTVTLRCDPISGHDNLYWYRRVMGKEIKFLLHFVKESKQDESGMPNNRFLAERTGGTYSTLKVQPAELEDSGVYFCASSQRPGQGMYEQFFGPGTRLTVL.

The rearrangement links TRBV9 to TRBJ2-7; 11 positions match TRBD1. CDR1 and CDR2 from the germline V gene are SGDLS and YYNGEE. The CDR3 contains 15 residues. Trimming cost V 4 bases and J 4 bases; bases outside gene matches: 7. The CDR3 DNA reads TGTGCCAGCAGCCCATGGGACAGGGGGGTTTACGAGCAGTACTTC. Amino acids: CASSPWDRGVYEQYF.

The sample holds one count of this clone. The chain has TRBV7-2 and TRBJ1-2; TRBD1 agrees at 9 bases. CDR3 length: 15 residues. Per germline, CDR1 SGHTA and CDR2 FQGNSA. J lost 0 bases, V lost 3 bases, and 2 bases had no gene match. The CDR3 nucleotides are TGTGCCAGCAGCTTTTACAGGGGGCCTAACTATGGCTACACCTTC. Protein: CASSFYRGPNYGYTF.

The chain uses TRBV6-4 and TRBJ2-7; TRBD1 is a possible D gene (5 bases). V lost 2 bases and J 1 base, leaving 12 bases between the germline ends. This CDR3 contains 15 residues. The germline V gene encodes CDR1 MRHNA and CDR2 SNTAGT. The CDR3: CASSDPTGTSYEQYF. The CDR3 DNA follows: TGTGCCAGCAGTGACCCCACAGGCACGTCCTACGAGCAGTACTTC.

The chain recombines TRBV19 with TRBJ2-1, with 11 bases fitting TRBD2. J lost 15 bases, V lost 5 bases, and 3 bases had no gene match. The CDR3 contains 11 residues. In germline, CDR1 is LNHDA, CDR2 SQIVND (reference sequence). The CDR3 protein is CASSPGLAAFF. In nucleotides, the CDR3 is TGTGCCAGTAGTCCGGGACTAGCGGCGTTCTTC.

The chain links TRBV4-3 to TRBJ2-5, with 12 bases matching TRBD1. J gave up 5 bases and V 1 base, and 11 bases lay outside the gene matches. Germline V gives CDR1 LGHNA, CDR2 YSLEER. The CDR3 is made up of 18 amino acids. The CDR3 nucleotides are TGCGCCAGCAGCCAAGGGGTTCCGGGACAGGGGGCTAGGGAGACCCAGTACTTC. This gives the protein CASSQGVPGQGARETQYF.

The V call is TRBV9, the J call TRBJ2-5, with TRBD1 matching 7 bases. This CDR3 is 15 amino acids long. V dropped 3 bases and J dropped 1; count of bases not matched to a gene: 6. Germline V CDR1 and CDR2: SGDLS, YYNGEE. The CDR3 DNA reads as TGTGCCAGCAGCGGAGAAGGGGGCCCCCAAGAGACCCAGTACTTC. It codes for CASSGEGGPQETQYF. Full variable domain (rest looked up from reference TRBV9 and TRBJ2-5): DSGVTQTPKHLITATGQRVTLRCSPRSGDLSVYWYQQSLDQGLQFLIQYYNGEERAKGNILERFSAQQFPDLHSELNLSSLELGDSALYFCASSGEGGPQETQYFGPGTRLLVL.

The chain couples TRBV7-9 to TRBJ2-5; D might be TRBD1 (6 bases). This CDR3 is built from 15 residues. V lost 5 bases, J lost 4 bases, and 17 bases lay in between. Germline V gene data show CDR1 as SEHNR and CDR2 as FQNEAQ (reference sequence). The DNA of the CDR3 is TGTGCCAGCAGCCCAGGGGTCAGCGGAGGAGAGACCCAGTACTTC. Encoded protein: CASSPGVSGGETQYF. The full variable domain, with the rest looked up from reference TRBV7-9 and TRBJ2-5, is DTGVSQNPRHKITKRGQNVTFRCDPISEHNRLYWYRQTLGQGPEFLTYFQNEAQLEKSRLLSDRFSAERPKGSFSTLEIQRTEQGDSAMYLCASSPGVSGGETQYFGPGTRLLVL.

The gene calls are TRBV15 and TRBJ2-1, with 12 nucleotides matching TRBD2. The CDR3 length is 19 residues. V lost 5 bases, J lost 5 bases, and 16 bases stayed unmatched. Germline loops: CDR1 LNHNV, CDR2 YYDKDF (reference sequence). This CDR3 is CATSGQGRRTSGNNNEQFF. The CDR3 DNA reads TGTGCCACCAGCGGACAGGGAAGGAGGACTAGCGGGAATAACAATGAGCAGTTCTTC.

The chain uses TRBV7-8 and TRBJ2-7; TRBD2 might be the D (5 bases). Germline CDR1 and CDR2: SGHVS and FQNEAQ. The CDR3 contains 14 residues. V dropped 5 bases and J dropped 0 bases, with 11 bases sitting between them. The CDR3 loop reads CASSPAGFSYEQYF. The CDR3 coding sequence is TGTGCCAGCAGCCCCGCGGGCTTCTCCTACGAGCAGTACTTC.

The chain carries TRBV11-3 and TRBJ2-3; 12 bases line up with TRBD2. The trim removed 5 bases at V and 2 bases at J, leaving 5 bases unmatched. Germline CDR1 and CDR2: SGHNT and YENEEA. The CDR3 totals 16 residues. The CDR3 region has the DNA TGTGCCAGCAGCATTTCTAGCGGGGGGGTCACAGATACGCAGTATTTT. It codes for CASSISSGGVTDTQYF.

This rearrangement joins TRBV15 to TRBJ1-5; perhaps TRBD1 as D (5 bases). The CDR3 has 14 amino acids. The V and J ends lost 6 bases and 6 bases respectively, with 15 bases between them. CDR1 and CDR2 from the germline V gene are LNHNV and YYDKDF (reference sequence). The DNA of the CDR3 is TGTGCCACCAGTCAGGGTACCGCCCTTCAGCCCCAGCATTTT. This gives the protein CATSQGTALQPQHF.

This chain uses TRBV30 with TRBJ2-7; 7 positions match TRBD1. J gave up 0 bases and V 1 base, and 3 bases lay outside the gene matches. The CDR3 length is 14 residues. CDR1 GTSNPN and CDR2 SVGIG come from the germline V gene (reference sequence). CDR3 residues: CAWSETGHSYEQYF. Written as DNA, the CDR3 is TGTGCCTGGAGTGAGACAGGGCACTCCTACGAGCAGTACTTC.

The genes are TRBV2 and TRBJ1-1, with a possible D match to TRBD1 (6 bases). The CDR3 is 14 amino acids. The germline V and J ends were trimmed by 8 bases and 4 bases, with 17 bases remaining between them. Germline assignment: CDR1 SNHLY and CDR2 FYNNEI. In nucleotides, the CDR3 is TGTGCCAGCCCACAGGGTGAACTAGGCACTGAAGCTTTCTTT. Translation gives CASPQGELGTEAFF.

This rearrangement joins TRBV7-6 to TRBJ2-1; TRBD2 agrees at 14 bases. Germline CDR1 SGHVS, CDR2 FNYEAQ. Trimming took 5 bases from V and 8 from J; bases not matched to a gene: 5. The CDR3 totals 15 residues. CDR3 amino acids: CASSTGLAGADEQFF. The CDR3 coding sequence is TGTGCCAGCAGCACGGGACTAGCGGGAGCCGATGAGCAGTTCTTC.